The rows below give T cell receptor beta chains drawn from one sample of a study of liver allograft versus peripheral blood T cells. TCRdb redid the calling of the reads with MiXCR, one entry per CDR3 protein. Among 13,000 or so distinct CDR3 sequences listed, 18% were seen once. Source of these receptors: a human patient who had a liver transplant. A share of the T cells may be of graft donor origin. Each CDR3 is given with its conserved first and last residue. D genes are given only for firm matches. Size values are once, few and many counts, or a class for expanded clones, and some rows have none.

TRBJ1-6 | 13 | TRBV28 | few | NA | TGTGCCAGCATCTCGGTAAATAATTCACCCCTCCACTTT | CASISVNNSPLHF
TRBJ2-5 | 14 | TRBV11-3 | once | TRBD1 | TGTGCCAGCAGCCAAGGGACAGCTCAAGAGACCCAGTACTTC | CASSQGTAQETQYF
TRBJ1-4 | 13 | TRBV6-1 | NA | NA | TGTGCCAGCAGGTCTCGAGGGGATGAAAAACTGTTTTTT | CASRSRGDEKLFF
TRBJ2-7 | 14 | TRBV27 | few | NA | TGTGCCAGCAGTAGACTCGACAGCACCTACGAGCAGTACTTC | CASSRLDSTYEQYF
TRBJ2-1 | 13 | TRBV7-2 | medium-sized | NA | TGTGCCAGCAGCTTCTGGGGGGGCCATGAGCAGTTCTTC | CASSFWGGHEQFF
TRBJ2-5 | 14 | TRBV27 | NA | NA | TGTGCCAGCAGTTACAACCGGAGCCAAGAGACCCAGTACTTC | CASSYNRSQETQYF
TRBJ2-7 | 15 | TRBV20-1 | few | TRBD2 | TGCAGTGGGACTAGCGGGGGGGCCGCTCGCGACGAGCAGTACTTC | CSGTSGGAARDEQYF
TRBJ1-2 | 16 | TRBV6-2/TRBV6-3 | medium-sized | TRBD1 | TGTGCCAGCAGTTACGGGGACAGGGGCGCGAACTATGGCTACACCTTC | CASSYGDRGANYGYTF
TRBJ2-3 | 12 | TRBV12-3/TRBV12-4 | NA | NA | TGTGCCAGCAGATGGGGGACAGATACGCAGTATTTT | CASRWGTDTQYF
TRBJ2-3 | 12 | TRBV27 | many | NA | TGTGCCAGCAGTTTAAGAGGGAGGACGCAGTATTTT | CASSLRGRTQYF
TRBJ1-2 | 14 | TRBV30 | NA | NA | TGTGCCTGGAGCGACCCCCTACGAGGCCATGGCTACACCTTC | CAWSDPLRGHGYTF
TRBJ2-5 | 12 | TRBV6-1 | many | NA | TGTGCCAGCAGCGAGAGGCGGGAGACCCAGTACTTC | CASSERRETQYF
TRBJ1-1 | 14 | TRBV6-5 | medium-sized | TRBD1 | TGTGCCAGCAGCTGGGACAGAAAGAACACTGAAGCTTTCTTT | CASSWDRKNTEAFF
TRBJ2-1 | 11 | TRBV13 | NA | NA | TGTGCCAGCAGCTCCCAGGTGGAGCAGTTCTTC | CASSSQVEQFF
TRBJ2-2 | 13 | TRBV20-1 | NA | NA | TGCAGTGCGGGTGGGACCAACACCGGGGAGCTGTTTTTT | CSAGGTNTGELFF
TRBJ1-1 | 14 | TRBV6-2/TRBV6-3 | medium-sized | TRBD1 | TGTGCCAGCAGTTGGCGGACAGGGGGGACTGAAGCTTTCTTT | CASSWRTGGTEAFF
TRBJ1-2 | 13 | TRBV28 | few | TRBD1 | TGTGCCAACAGTTTCCAGGGGGCTAATGGCTACACCTTC | CANSFQGANGYTF
TRBJ1-2 | 13 | TRBV24-1 | medium-sized | NA | TGTGCCACCAGTCTGAACGGTAACTATGGCTACACCTTC | CATSLNGNYGYTF
TRBJ1-4 | 14 | TRBV28 | NA | TRBD1 | TGTGCCAGCAGTGTGACAGGGGGCAATGAAAAACTGTTTTTT | CASSVTGGNEKLFF
TRBJ2-7 | 14 | TRBV3-1 | NA | NA | TGTGCCAGCAGCCAAGCTCCTATTGGGGCGGGGCACATTTTC | CASSQAPIGAGHIF
TRBJ1-1 | 14 | TRBV6-6 | medium-sized | NA | TGTGCCAGCAGGCTACAGGGCCTTGGGGCTGAAGCTTTCTTT | CASRLQGLGAEAFF
TRBJ2-3 | 13 | TRBV29-1 | medium-sized | TRBD1 | TGCAGCGTTCAACAGGGGAGCACAGATACGCAGTATTTT | CSVQQGSTDTQYF
TRBJ1-2 | 12 | TRBV6-5 | few | NA | TGTGCCAGCAGTTACAGGGATTCTGGCTACACCTTC | CASSYRDSGYTF